This TCR beta chain was recovered during a study of blood T cell repertoires in COVID-19 (dated by TCRdb to about 2020). Regarding the research as a whole: Samples from collaborators originated in the United States, Italy and Spain and spanned both the acute and convalescent phases of COVID-19. The material from the prospective study consisted of cDNA or gDNA derived from T cells, B-cell-depleted T cells, or PBMCs. Deeply sampled blood TCRbeta repertoires from subjects exposed to, actively infected with, or recovered from COVID-19 were included in the dataset. A freely available public database, intended as a resource for researchers studying the immune response to SARS-CoV-2, is where the repertoires were released. Samples were obtained from the ongoing ImmuneRACE study (first 160 participants) and from 1,254 subjects provided by 6 global collaborators. A de-identified subject ID, COVID-19 status, age in years and sex were almost always included in the sample metadata. Where available, HLA class I and class II types were obtained from metadata supplied by the sample provider rather than from assay-based typing.

Participants in the prospective study were aged about 18 to 95 years, lived in 20 to 30 United States geographic areas, and enrolled through a virtual design. To assign participants to cohorts, the prospective study relied on clinical history that participants themselves reported in a screening survey and a study questionnaire. Recovered participants in ImmuneRACE Cohort 3 were defined as having two consecutive negative NP/OP PCR tests, clearance from a healthcare professional, or resolution of symptoms. In the prospective study, whole blood, serum and a nasopharyngeal or oropharyngeal swab were collected from each participant by mobile phlebotomists. Prospective study participants could optionally give additional blood draws and questionnaires over an approximately two-month period. Before DNA extraction, blood samples from the prospective study were shipped at room temperature or frozen. With respect to this clone: There is no known antigen for this receptor. No much larger clone exists at a distance of one base, and base qualities are not known.

Including cysteine and phenylalanine, the CDR3 has 19 amino acids. Of the read, only the CDR3 DNA is kept; its 57 bases are in frame from base 1. V loses 2 bases of germline sequence and J loses 5 bases, and the interval between the two ends is 26 bases. The germline V gene encodes CDR1 SGDLS and CDR2 YYNGEE. General findings and caveats noted by the study authors: The amount of clinical and demographic metadata varied by source and participant and was provided uncurated.

TCRbeta CDR3 regions were amplified from genomic DNA using the immunoSEQ Assay, a bias-controlled multiplex PCR. The authors' analysis ran thus. The number of nucleated cells in each sample was estimated from the amplification of reference gene primers within the assay. To quantify the absolute abundance of each unique TCRbeta CDR3 rearrangement, sequence reads were collapsed and filtered. For each sample, productive Simpson clonality was calculated by taking the square root of Simpson's diversity index across productive rearrangements. TCRdb retrieved this table from immuneACCESS and kept in-frame rearrangements only. Not all clones are present; in checked studies, unresolved V genes account for under half, and no reason is known for the remainder. V, J and clone size derive from that table, while D and trimming were established from the DNA sequence. In this sample the table shows roughly 340,000 clones, 75% to 90% of which occur a single time. The leading ten clones occupy about 1% of the sample.

The receptor comes from a man between 18 and 35 years old who had recovered from COVID-19. The material sequenced was PBMCs or T cells enriched from blood (not recorded which). This chain joins TRBV9 to TRBJ2-1; a tentative D call is TRBD2 (6 bases match). The sequenced DNA is TGTGCCAGCAGCGTTTCCCTGGCCCACCCGCAGACTAGGGACAATGAGCAGTTCTTC. Translation gives CASSVSLAHPQTRDNEQFF.